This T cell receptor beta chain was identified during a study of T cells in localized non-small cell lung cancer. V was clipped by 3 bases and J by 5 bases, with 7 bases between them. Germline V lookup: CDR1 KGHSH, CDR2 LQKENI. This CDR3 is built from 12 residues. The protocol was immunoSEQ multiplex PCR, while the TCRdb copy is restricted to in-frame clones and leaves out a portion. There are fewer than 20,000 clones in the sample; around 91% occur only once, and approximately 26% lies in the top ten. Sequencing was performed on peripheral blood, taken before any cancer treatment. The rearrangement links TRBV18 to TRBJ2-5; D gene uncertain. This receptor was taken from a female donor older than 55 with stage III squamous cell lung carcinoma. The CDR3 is CASSPDRETQYF. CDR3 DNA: TGTGCCAGCTCACCTGATAGGGAGACCCAGTACTTC.